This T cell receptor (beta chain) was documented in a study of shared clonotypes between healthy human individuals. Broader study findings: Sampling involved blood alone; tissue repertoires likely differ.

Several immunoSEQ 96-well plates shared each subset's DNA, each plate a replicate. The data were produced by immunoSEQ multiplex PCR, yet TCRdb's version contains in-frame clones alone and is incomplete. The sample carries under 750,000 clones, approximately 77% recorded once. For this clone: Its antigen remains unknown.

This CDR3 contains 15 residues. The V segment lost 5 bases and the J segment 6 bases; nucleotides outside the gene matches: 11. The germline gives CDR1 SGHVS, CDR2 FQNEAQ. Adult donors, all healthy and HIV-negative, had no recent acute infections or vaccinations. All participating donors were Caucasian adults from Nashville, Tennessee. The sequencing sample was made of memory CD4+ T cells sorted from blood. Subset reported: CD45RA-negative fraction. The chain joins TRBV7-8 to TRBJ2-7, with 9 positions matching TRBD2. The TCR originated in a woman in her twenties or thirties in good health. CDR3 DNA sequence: TGTGCCAGCAGCCCGCAAGGTAGCGGGAGTCGCGAGCAGTACTTC. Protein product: CASSPQGSGSREQYF.